This TCR beta chain was observed in a study of shared clonotypes between healthy human individuals. This clone was seen just once. A deep-level run was used for the assay. Genomic DNA of each subset was evenly split across several immunoSEQ plates. The repertoire was sequenced with immunoSEQ multiplex PCR; TCRdb's copy has only in-frame clones and lacks some. The table lists about 470,000 clones, about four fifths of them singletons. There were only Caucasian adults among the donors, and all lived in Nashville, Tennessee. The unsorted samples took tens of millions of PBMCs to get genomic DNA. This clonotype was sampled from a woman between 40 and 50 years old in good health. Some clones in this sample may be carry-over from other donors' samples. Sequences were obtained from PBMCs.

CDR3 sequence reads: CASTNGQGNNSPLHF. DNA of the CDR3: TGCGCCAGCACTAACGGACAGGGGAACAATTCACCCCTCCACTTT. The rearrangement joins TRBV5-1 to TRBJ1-6, with 9 bases matching TRBD1. Germline CDR1 is SGHRS and CDR2 is YFSETQ. The V gene end was trimmed by 6 bases and the J gene end by 7 bases; junction bases not matched to a gene: 8. The CDR3 has 15 amino acids.